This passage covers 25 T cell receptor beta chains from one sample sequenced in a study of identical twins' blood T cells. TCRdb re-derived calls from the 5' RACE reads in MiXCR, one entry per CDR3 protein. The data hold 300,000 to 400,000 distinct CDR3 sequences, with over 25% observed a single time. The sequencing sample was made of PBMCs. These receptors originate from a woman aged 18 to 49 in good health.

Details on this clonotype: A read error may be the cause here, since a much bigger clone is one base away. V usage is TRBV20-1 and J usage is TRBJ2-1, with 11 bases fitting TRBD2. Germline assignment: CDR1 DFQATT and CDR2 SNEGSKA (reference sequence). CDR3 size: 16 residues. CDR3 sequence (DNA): TGCTGTGCTAGAGATCAAGTAGCGGGAGGGTACAATGAGCAGTTCTTC. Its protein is CCARDQVAGGYNEQFF.

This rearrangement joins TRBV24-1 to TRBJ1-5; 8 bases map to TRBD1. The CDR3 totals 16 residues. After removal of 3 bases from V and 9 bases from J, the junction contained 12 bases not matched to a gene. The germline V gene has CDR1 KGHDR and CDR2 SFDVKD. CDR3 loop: CATSDPTGGPHRPQHF. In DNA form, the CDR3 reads TGTGCCACCAGTGATCCAACAGGGGGACCCCATCGGCCCCAGCATTTT.

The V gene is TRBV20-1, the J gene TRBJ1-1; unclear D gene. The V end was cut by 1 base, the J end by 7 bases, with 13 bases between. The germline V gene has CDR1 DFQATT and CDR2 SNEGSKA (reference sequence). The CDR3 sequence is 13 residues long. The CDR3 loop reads CSARAAIVSEAFF. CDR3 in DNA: TGCAGTGCTAGAGCCGCAATTGTTAGTGAAGCTTTCTTT.

The DNA of the CDR3 is TGCGCCAGCAGCCTCGGACAGGACCTCTATGGCTACACCTTC. Amino acid sequence: CASSLGQDLYGYTF. The chain employs TRBV5-1 and TRBJ1-2; 7 bases match TRBD1. CDR3 length: 14 residues. The junction had 7 bases not matched to a gene; V was cut back by 4 bases and J by 4 bases. Per germline, CDR1 SGHRS and CDR2 YFSETQ. The complete variable domain, with remaining parts taken from reference TRBV5-1 and TRBJ1-2, reads KAGVTQTPRYLIKTRGQQVTLSCSPISGHRSVSWYQQTPGQGLQFLFEYFSETQRNKGNFPGRFSGRQFSNSRSEMNVSTLELGDSALYLCASSLGQDLYGYTFGSGTRLTVV.

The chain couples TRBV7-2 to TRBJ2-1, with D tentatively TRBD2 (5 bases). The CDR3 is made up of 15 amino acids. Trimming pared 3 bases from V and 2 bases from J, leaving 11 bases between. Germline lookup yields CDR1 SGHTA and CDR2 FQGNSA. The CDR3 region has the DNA TGTGCCAGCAGCTTTAGCGCGTTGCCCTACAATGAGCAGTTCTTC. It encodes CASSFSALPYNEQFF.

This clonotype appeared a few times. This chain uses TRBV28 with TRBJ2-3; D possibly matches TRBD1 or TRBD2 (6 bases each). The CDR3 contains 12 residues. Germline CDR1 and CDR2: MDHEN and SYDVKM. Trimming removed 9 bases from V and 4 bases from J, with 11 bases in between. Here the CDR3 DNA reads TGTGCCAGTGGGGGGCGGGCAGATACGCAGTATTTT. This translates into CASGGRADTQYF. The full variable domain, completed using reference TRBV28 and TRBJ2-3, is DVKVTQSSRYLVKRTGEKVFLECVQDMDHENMFWYRQDPGLGLRLIYFSYDVKMKEKGDIPEGYSVSREKKERFSLILESASTNQTSMYLCASGGRADTQYFGPGTRLTVL.

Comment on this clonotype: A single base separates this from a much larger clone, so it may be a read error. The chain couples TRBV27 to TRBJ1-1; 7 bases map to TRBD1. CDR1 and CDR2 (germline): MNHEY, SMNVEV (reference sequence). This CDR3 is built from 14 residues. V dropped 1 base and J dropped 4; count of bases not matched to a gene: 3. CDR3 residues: CASSLLTGSTEAFF. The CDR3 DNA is TGTGCCAGCAGTTTATTGACAGGGAGCACTGAAGCTTTCTTT.

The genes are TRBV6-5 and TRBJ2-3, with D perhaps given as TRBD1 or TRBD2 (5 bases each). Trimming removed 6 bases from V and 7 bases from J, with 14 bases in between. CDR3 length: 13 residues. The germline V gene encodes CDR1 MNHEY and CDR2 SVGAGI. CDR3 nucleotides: TGTGCCAGCAGCGGGGCCCAGGGAAATACGCAGTATTTT. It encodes CASSGAQGNTQYF.

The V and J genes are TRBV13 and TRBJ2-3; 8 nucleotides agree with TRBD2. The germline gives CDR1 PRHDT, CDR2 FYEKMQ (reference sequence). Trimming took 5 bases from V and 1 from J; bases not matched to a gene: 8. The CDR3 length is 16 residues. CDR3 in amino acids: CASSPLATSGTDTQYF. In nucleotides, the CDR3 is TGTGCCAGCAGCCCACTAGCGACTAGCGGCACAGATACGCAGTATTTT.

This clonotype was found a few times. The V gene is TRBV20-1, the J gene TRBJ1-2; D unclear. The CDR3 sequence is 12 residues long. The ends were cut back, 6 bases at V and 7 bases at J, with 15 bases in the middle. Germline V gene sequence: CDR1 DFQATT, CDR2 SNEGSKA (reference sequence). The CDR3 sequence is CSARFLGSGYTF. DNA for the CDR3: TGCAGTGCCAGATTTCTAGGCAGTGGCTACACCTTC.

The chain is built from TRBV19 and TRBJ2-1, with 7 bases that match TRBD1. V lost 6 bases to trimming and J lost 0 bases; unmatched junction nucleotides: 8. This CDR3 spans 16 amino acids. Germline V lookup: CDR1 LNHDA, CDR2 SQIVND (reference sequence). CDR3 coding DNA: TGTGCCAGTAGGGCCGGGACAGTAGTCTCCTACAATGAGCAGTTCTTC. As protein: CASRAGTVVSYNEQFF.

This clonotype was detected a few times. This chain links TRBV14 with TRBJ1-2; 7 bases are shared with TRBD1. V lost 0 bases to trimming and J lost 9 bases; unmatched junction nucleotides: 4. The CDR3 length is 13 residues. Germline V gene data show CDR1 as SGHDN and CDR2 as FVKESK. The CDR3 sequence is CASSQDRGISYTF. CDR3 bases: TGTGCCAGCAGCCAAGACAGGGGGATCAGCTACACCTTC. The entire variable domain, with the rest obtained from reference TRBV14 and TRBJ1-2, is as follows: EAGVTQFPSHSVIEKGQTVTLRCDPISGHDNLYWYRRVMGKEIKFLLHFVKESKQDESGMPNNRFLAERTGGTYSTLKVQPAELEDSGVYFCASSQDRGISYTFGSGTRLTVV.

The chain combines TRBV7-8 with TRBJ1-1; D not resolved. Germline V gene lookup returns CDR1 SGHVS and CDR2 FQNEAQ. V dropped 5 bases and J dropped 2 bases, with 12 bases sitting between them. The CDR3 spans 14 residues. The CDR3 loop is CASSIRQTNTEAFF. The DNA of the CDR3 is TGTGCCAGCAGCATCAGGCAAACCAACACTGAAGCTTTCTTT.

CDR3 in amino acids: CASTGTGSQPQHF. CDR3 coding DNA: TGTGCCAGCACCGGGACAGGGAGTCAGCCCCAGCATTTT. The V call is TRBV6-1, the J call TRBJ1-5; the match to TRBD1 covers 9 bases. CDR1 MNHNS and CDR2 SASEGT come from the germline V gene. The CDR3 is 13 residues long. The V and J ends lost 7 bases and 6 bases, in that order; junction bases with no gene match: 4.

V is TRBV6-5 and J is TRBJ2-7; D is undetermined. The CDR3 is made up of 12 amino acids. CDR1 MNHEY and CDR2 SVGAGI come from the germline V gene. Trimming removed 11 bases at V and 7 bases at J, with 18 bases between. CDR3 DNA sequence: TGTGCCGCAGAAACAGCCTCGAGGGAGCAGTACTTC. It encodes CAAETASREQYF.

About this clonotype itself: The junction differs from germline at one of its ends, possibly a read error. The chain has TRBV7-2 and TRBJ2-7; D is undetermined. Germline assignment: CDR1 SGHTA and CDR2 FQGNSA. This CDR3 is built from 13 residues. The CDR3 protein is CASSLALSYEQYF. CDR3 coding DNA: TGCGCCAGCAGCTTGGCTCTGTCCTACGAGCAGTACTTC.

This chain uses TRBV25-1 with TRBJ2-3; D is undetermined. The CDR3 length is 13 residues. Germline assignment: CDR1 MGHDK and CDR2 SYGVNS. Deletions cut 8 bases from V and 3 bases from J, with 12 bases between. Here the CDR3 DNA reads TGTGCCAGCGGTAACTCCTTGACAGATACGCAGTATTTT. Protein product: CASGNSLTDTQYF.

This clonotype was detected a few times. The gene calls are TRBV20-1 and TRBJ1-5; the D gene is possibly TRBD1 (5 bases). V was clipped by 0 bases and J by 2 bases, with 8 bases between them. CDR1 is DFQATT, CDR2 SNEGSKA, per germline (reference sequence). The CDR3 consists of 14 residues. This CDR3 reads CSARDSRGNQPQHF. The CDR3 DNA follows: TGCAGTGCTAGAGATAGCAGGGGCAATCAGCCCCAGCATTTT.

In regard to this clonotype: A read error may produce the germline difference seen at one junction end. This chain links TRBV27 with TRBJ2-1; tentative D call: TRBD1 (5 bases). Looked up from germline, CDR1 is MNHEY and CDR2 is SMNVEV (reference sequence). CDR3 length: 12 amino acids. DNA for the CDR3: TGTACCAGCAGTTTGACAGACCATGAGCAGTTCTTC. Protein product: CTSSLTDHEQFF.

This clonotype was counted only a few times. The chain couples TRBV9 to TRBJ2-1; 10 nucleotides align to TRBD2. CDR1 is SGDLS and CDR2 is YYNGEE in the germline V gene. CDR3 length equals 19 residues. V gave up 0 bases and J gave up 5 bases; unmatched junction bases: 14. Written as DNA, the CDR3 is TGTGCCAGCAGCGTAGCGGGGCTAGCGGGAGTCGGGAAGGACAATGAGCAGTTCTTC. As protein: CASSVAGLAGVGKDNEQFF.

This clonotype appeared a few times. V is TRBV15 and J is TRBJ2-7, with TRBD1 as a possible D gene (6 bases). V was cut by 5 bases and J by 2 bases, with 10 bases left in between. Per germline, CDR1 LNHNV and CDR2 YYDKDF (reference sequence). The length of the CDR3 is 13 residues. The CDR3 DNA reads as TGTGCCACCAGCGGGAGACAGGCCTACGAGCAGTACTTC. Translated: CATSGRQAYEQYF.

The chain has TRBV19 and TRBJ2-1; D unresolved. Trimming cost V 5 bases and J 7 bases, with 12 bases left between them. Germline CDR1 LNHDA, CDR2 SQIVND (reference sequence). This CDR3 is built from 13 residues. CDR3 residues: CASSARNVNEQFF. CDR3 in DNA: TGTGCCAGTAGTGCACGGAACGTGAATGAGCAGTTCTTC.

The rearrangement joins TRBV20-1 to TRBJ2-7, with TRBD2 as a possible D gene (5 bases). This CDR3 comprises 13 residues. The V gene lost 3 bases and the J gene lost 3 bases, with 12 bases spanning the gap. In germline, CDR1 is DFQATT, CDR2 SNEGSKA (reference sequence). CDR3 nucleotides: TGCAGTGCTAGGGACTGCAGCAACTACGAGCAGTACTTC. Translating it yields CSARDCSNYEQYF.

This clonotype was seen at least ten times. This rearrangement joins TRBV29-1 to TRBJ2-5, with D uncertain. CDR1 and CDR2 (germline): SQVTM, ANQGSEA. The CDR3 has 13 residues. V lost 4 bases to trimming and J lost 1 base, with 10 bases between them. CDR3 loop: CSVAIQAQETQYF. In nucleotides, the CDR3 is TGCAGCGTTGCTATACAAGCCCAAGAGACCCAGTACTTC.

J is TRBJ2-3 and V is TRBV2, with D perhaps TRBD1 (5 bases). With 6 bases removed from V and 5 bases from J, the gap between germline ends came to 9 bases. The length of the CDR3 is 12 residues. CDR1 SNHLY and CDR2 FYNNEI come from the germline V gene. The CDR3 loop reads CASRGPGDTQYF. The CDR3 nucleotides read TGTGCCAGCAGGGGGCCCGGAGATACGCAGTATTTT.